The next 3 T cell receptor beta chains were all read from a single sample in a study of cytomegalovirus exposure and HLA in healthy donors. 13 Jbeta primers and 60 Vbeta primers were used for the PCR. Sequenced by immunoSEQ multiplex PCR; TCRdb stores in-frame clones only, minus some. The sample lists about 67,000 clones; about 65% were seen once. Sample: PBMCs. These receptor sequences come from a woman aged 25 to 45 in good health and CMV-seronegative.

The gene calls are TRBV5-6 and TRBJ1-2; possible D gene TRBD1, 5 bases. The CDR3 is 14 amino acids. V shed 0 bases and J shed 8 bases, with 14 bases lying between them. Looked up from germline, CDR1 is SGHDT and CDR2 is YYEEEE. CDR3 amino acids: CASSLVPQGWGYTF. As DNA, the CDR3 is TGTGCCAGCAGCTTGGTCCCCCAGGGTTGGGGCTACACCTTC.

The rearrangement uses TRBV7-2 and TRBJ1-6; a possible D gene is TRBD1 (5 bases). This CDR3 spans 16 amino acids. V lost 7 bases and J lost 7, with 20 bases in between. CDR1 is SGHTA and CDR2 is FQGNSA in the germline V gene. The CDR3 spells CASTPAGRGRNSPLHF. In DNA form, the CDR3 reads TGTGCCAGCACCCCCGCAGGAAGGGGAAGGAATTCACCCCTCCACTTT.

This clone was recorded once. CDR3 amino acids: CASSSLTGYYGYTF. The CDR3 DNA reads TGTGCCAGCAGTTCCCTGACAGGGTACTATGGCTACACCTTC. The rearrangement links TRBV6-5 to TRBJ1-2, with 7 bases identical to TRBD1. Trimming took 4 bases from V and 3 from J; bases not matched to a gene: 5. This CDR3 region has 14 residues. Germline V lookup: CDR1 MNHEY, CDR2 SVGAGI.